This T cell receptor beta chain was found in a study of T cell responses to AZD1222 COVID-19 vaccine. Study-wide results and caveats: Spike-specific TCRs gained breadth and depth after people received two AZD1222 doses.

This table comes from immunoSEQ multiplex PCR, and its TCRdb copy is limited to in-frame clones, with some not included. The table records under 130,000 clones, about 90% of them present only once. Second-dose schedules of about 4 or about 12 weeks were combined. In the case of this clone: Its target is not known.

Germline CDR1 MNHEY, CDR2 SVGEGT. The CDR3 is 18 residues long. Trimming cost V 2 bases and J 8 bases; bases outside gene matches: 15. The source was peripheral blood, collected 28 days after the second AZD1222 dose. This chain connects TRBV6-2 or TRBV6-3 to TRBJ2-3, with 11 nucleotides matching TRBD2. This TCR was recovered from an adult who received the AZD1222 COVID-19 vaccine. CDR3 residues: CASSYLQQTSGEGCTQYF. For the CDR3, the DNA is TGTGCCAGCAGTTACCTTCAACAGACTAGCGGGGAAGGATGTACGCAGTATTTT.